This is a list of T cell receptor beta chains from one sample in a study of T cells after yellow fever vaccination. TCRdb re-called the 5' RACE reads with MiXCR, one entry per CDR3 protein. Among 300,000 or so distinct CDR3 sequences listed, roughly 8.3% were seen once. The sequencing used PBMCs, collected 35 to 50 days after the first yellow fever vaccination. Every receptor here comes from a young man who received the YFV17D yellow fever vaccine. Each CDR3 is given with its conserved first and last residue. A D gene is named only where the DNA matches it firmly.

v_call: TRBV6-2/TRBV6-3; d_call: -; j_call: TRBJ1-4; cdr3_aa: CASSSRSPDTILF
v_call: TRBV29-1; d_call: -; j_call: TRBJ2-2; cdr3_aa: CSGQFGELFF
v_call: TRBV3-1; d_call: TRBD1; j_call: TRBJ1-1; cdr3_aa: CASSYRGGGTEAFF
v_call: TRBV7-2; d_call: TRBD1; j_call: TRBJ2-5; cdr3_aa: CASSYLGTGAETQYF
v_call: TRBV7-9; d_call: -; j_call: TRBJ1-1; cdr3_aa: CASSFHGGVNTEAFF
v_call: TRBV7-9; d_call: TRBD2; j_call: TRBJ2-5; cdr3_aa: CASSSAVAGGPQTQYF
v_call: TRBV28; d_call: TRBD1; j_call: TRBJ2-5; cdr3_aa: CASTLDRGGETQYF
v_call: TRBV20-1; d_call: -; j_call: TRBJ2-2; cdr3_aa: CSAPSRGAGELFF
v_call: TRBV6-5; d_call: -; j_call: TRBJ2-2; cdr3_aa: CASSYEANTGELFF
v_call: TRBV7-2; d_call: -; j_call: TRBJ1-5; cdr3_aa: CASSLAVQEPQHF
v_call: TRBV12-3/TRBV12-4; d_call: -; j_call: TRBJ1-2; cdr3_aa: CASNPSGAGGTNYGYTF
v_call: TRBV7-9; d_call: -; j_call: TRBJ2-5; cdr3_aa: CASSPNGDFQETQYF
v_call: TRBV6-5; d_call: -; j_call: TRBJ1-1; cdr3_aa: CASSYRPDWLNTEAFF
v_call: TRBV12-3/TRBV12-4; d_call: -; j_call: TRBJ1-1; cdr3_aa: CASDPLNTEAFF
v_call: TRBV4-1; d_call: -; j_call: TRBJ2-3; cdr3_aa: CASSPRGLDTQYF
v_call: TRBV5-1; d_call: -; j_call: TRBJ1-1; cdr3_aa: CASSLGERLKAFF
v_call: TRBV7-9; d_call: -; j_call: TRBJ2-5; cdr3_aa: CASSATGSQETQYF
v_call: TRBV7-2; d_call: -; j_call: TRBJ1-1; cdr3_aa: CASSLARSRRAFF
v_call: TRBV5-1; d_call: TRBD1; j_call: TRBJ1-4; cdr3_aa: CASRPGTEDEKLFF
v_call: TRBV6-6; d_call: TRBD2; j_call: TRBJ2-5; cdr3_aa: CALGLADKETQYF
v_call: TRBV28; d_call: TRBD1; j_call: TRBJ1-5; cdr3_aa: CASSTPRTGGYQPQHF
v_call: TRBV30; d_call: TRBD1; j_call: TRBJ2-2; cdr3_aa: CAWAGGIRELFF
v_call: TRBV20-1; d_call: TRBD1; j_call: TRBJ2-4; cdr3_aa: CSAREWGREGGEDF
v_call: TRBV11-1; d_call: TRBD2; j_call: TRBJ2-5; cdr3_aa: CASSFVPGSDPSGGETQYF
v_call: TRBV4-1; d_call: TRBD2; j_call: TRBJ2-1; cdr3_aa: CASSQGPSGGAYEQFF
v_call: TRBV6-1; d_call: -; j_call: TRBJ2-6; cdr3_aa: CASSLQGFSGANVLTF
v_call: TRBV24-1; d_call: -; j_call: TRBJ2-5; cdr3_aa: CATSDPRDGLYQETQYF
v_call: TRBV7-9; d_call: -; j_call: TRBJ1-1; cdr3_aa: CASSLAPPAFMNTEAFF
v_call: TRBV7-8; d_call: TRBD1; j_call: TRBJ1-3; cdr3_aa: CASSRGGGEVNTIYF
v_call: TRBV11-2; d_call: TRBD2; j_call: TRBJ2-1; cdr3_aa: CASSLASSGGIDEQFF
v_call: TRBV6-5; d_call: -; j_call: TRBJ2-5; cdr3_aa: CASSYDPHGRGETQYF
v_call: TRBV25-1; d_call: -; j_call: TRBJ1-4; cdr3_aa: CASMRGGRATNEKLFF
v_call: TRBV12-3/TRBV12-4; d_call: -; j_call: TRBJ1-2; cdr3_aa: CASSFDGYGYTF
v_call: TRBV15; d_call: -; j_call: TRBJ2-7; cdr3_aa: CATKTRDGSSYEQYF
v_call: TRBV5-1; d_call: -; j_call: TRBJ2-3; cdr3_aa: CASRGRPGVDTQYF
v_call: TRBV11-3; d_call: TRBD1; j_call: TRBJ2-4; cdr3_aa: CASSSSGQGNIQYF